One sample yielded the 10 T cell receptor beta chains listed below, sequenced in a study of T cell responses to AZD1222 COVID-19 vaccine. Measured with immunoSEQ multiplex PCR; TCRdb has only the in-frame clones, and not every one. Found here are tens of thousands of clones, roughly nine tenths of them singletons; the top ten hold 15% to 20%. Material: peripheral blood, obtained on day 0 of AZD1222 vaccination. The receptors were gathered from an adult in good health.

Only a few counts were recorded for this clone. This chain uses TRBV28 with TRBJ2-1; D may correspond to TRBD1 or TRBD2 (5 bases each). With 5 bases removed from V and 8 bases from J, the gap between germline ends came to 25 bases. The CDR3 runs 17 residues. The germline gives CDR1 MDHEN, CDR2 SYDVKM. CDR3 region: CASSPGGLRGYGDEQFF. For the CDR3, the DNA is TGTGCCAGCAGTCCTGGGGGTCTTAGGGGATACGGGGATGAGCAGTTCTTC.

The V gene is TRBV6-9, the J gene TRBJ2-7, with 9 bases lining up with TRBD1. The V and J ends lost 7 bases and 2 bases, in that order; junction bases with no gene match: 12. Germline CDR1 is MNHGY and CDR2 is SVAAGI. The CDR3 consists of 16 residues. The CDR3 DNA follows: TGTGCCAGCAATTTTACGGACAGGGGTCTTCCCTACGAGCAGTACTTC. Translating it yields CASNFTDRGLPYEQYF.

J is TRBJ2-4 and V is TRBV24-1; D unclear. Deletions cut 4 bases from V and 1 base from J, with 16 bases between. Germline CDR1 reads KGHDR; CDR2 reads SFDVKD. The CDR3 has 17 residues. CDR3 in DNA: TGTGCCACCAGTGACCGTGACCCGCATTTGGCCAAAAACATTCAGTACTTC. It specifies CATSDRDPHLAKNIQYF.

This chain uses TRBV7-2 with TRBJ1-2; D is uncertain. CDR3 length equals 12 residues. Per germline, CDR1 SGHTA and CDR2 FQGNSA. V was trimmed by 4 bases and J by 10 bases, leaving 13 bases between them. CDR3: CASSSRGDAYTF. The CDR3 nucleotides read TGTGCCAGCAGCTCCCGGGGTGATGCCTACACCTTC.

V gene TRBV5-6 combines with J gene TRBJ2-5; TRBD1 matches at 8 bases. CDR3 length equals 14 residues. From germline, CDR1 is SGHDT and CDR2 YYEEEE. The ends lost 1 base at V and 4 bases at J; junction bases unmatched: 3. CDR3 sequence reads: CASSLIDRGETQYF. As DNA, the CDR3 is TGTGCCAGCAGCTTGATAGACAGGGGAGAGACCCAGTACTTC.

The rearrangement uses TRBV19 and TRBJ2-5, with unresolved D. Germline loops: CDR1 LNHDA, CDR2 SQIVND (reference sequence). The CDR3 is 12 residues long. Trimming pared 3 bases from V and 5 bases from J, leaving 7 bases between. CDR3 amino acids: CASSIPRETQYF. CDR3 coding DNA: TGTGCCAGTAGTATCCCGAGGGAGACCCAGTACTTC.

This clone appeared a single time. The V gene is TRBV7-3, the J gene TRBJ2-5; no definite D call. The CDR3 loop spans 13 amino acids. Looked up from germline, CDR1 is SGHTA and CDR2 is FQGTGA. Trimming removed 5 bases from V and 2 bases from J, with 9 bases in between. The CDR3 region has the DNA TGTGCCAGCAGCACTCAGGTACAAGAGACCCAGTACTTC. Amino acids: CASSTQVQETQYF.

This chain connects TRBV30 to TRBJ2-5, with no clear D. The CDR3 is 12 amino acids. Per germline, CDR1 GTSNPN and CDR2 SVGIG (reference sequence). V gave up 5 bases and J gave up 5 bases, with 12 bases separating them. CDR3 region: CAWGVLLETQYF. The CDR3 DNA follows: TGTGCCTGGGGGGTGTTGTTGGAGACCCAGTACTTC.

The V gene is TRBV9, the J gene TRBJ1-4; no reliable D call. Germline V lookup: CDR1 SGDLS, CDR2 YYNGEE. V lost 4 bases to trimming and J lost 7 bases, with 14 bases between them. This CDR3 is 14 amino acids long. CDR3 in amino acids: CASSPWKWGEKLFF. CDR3 DNA sequence: TGTGCCAGCAGCCCTTGGAAGTGGGGTGAAAAACTGTTTTTT.

CDR3 sequence (DNA): TGTGCCAGTAGTATAGGGGATTACAGGGGTGGTTCTGGCAATCAGCCCCAGCATTTT. Protein product: CASSIGDYRGGSGNQPQHF. This chain joins TRBV19 and TRBJ1-5; 7 bases agree with TRBD1. This CDR3 contains 19 residues. With 1 base clipped from V and 2 bases from J, the junction kept 14 bases outside the gene matches. Germline CDR1 and CDR2: LNHDA and SQIVND (reference sequence).